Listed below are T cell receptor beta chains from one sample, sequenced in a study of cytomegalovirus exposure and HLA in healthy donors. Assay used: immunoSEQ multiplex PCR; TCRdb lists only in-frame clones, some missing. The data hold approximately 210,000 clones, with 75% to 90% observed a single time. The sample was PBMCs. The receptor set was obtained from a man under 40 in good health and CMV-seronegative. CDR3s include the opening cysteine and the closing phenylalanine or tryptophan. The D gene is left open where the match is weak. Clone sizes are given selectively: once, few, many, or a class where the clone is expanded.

CDR3: CASSSNRVTGELFF
DNA: TGTGCCAGCAGCTCTAACAGGGTTACCGGGGAGCTGTTTTTT
V: TRBV7-8
D: NA
size: NA
J: TRBJ2-2

CDR3: CASSLAGVSTDTQYF
DNA: TGTGCCAGCAGCCTAGCGGGAGTAAGCACAGATACGCAGTATTTT
V: TRBV7-9
D: TRBD2
size: once
J: TRBJ2-3

CDR3: CASSPLGQGVTEAFF
DNA: TGTGCCAGCAGTCCCCTGGGACAGGGCGTCACTGAAGCTTTCTTT
V: TRBV6-1
D: TRBD1
size: NA
J: TRBJ1-1

CDR3: CASSAWASTEAFF
DNA: TGTGCCAGCAGCGCGTGGGCGAGTACTGAAGCTTTCTTT
V: TRBV9
D: NA
size: NA
J: TRBJ1-1

CDR3: CASRVTSGGTYEQYF
DNA: TGTGCCAGCAGGGTGACTAGCGGAGGCACCTACGAGCAGTACTTC
V: TRBV5-5
D: TRBD2
size: NA
J: TRBJ2-7

CDR3: CASSQGIQGHYTF
DNA: TGTGCCAGCAGCCAAGGCATACAGGGACACTACACCTTC
V: TRBV4-2
D: NA
size: NA
J: TRBJ1-2

CDR3: CAISEGGSDIQYF
DNA: TGTGCCATCAGTGAGGGAGGGTCGGACATTCAGTACTTC
V: TRBV10-3
D: NA
size: once
J: TRBJ2-4

CDR3: CASILLVDTGELFF
DNA: TGTGCCAGCATTTTACTTGTGGACACCGGGGAGCTGTTTTTT
V: TRBV2
D: NA
size: NA
J: TRBJ2-2

CDR3: CASSQGPLDRGYEQYF
DNA: TGCGCCAGCAGCCAAGGACCACTGGACAGGGGTTACGAGCAGTACTTC
V: TRBV4-1
D: TRBD1
size: few
J: TRBJ2-7

CDR3: CARSSGANVLTF
DNA: TGTGCCAGGAGCTCTGGGGCCAACGTCCTGACTTTC
V: TRBV2
D: NA
size: NA
J: TRBJ2-6

CDR3: CASSKSEKLFF
DNA: TGTGCCAGCAGTAAATCTGAAAAACTGTTTTTT
V: TRBV7-9
D: NA
size: NA
J: TRBJ1-4

CDR3: CASRDRGQHGYTF
DNA: TGTGCCAGCCGGGACAGGGGGCAGCATGGCTACACCTTC
V: TRBV6-1
D: TRBD1
size: NA
J: TRBJ1-2

CDR3: CASSTYRGRGGYEQYF
DNA: TGTGCCAGCAGCACCTACAGGGGGCGCGGGGGCTACGAGCAGTACTTC
V: TRBV7-6
D: TRBD1
size: NA
J: TRBJ2-7

CDR3: CASSPSALPGGTEQYF
DNA: TGTGCCAGCTCACCATCTGCACTTCCGGGGGGGACAGAGCAGTACTTC
V: TRBV18
D: TRBD2
size: NA
J: TRBJ2-7

CDR3: CASSIGGPNTGELFF
DNA: TGTGCCAGCAGTATCGGGGGTCCGAACACCGGGGAGCTGTTTTTT
V: TRBV2
D: NA
size: NA
J: TRBJ2-2